This passage covers 19 T cell receptor beta chains from one sample sequenced in a study of T-cell reconstitution after alpha-beta-depleted transplantation in children. Researchers prepared the TCRbeta library using unique molecular identifiers, the study reports. Using its own MiXCR run on the PCR reads, TCRdb lists one record per CDR3 protein. Among about 260,000 distinct CDR3 sequences listed, roughly 8% were seen once. Sample: PBMCs, mostly from graft donor cells, taken 180 days after TCRalphabeta/CD19-depleted stem cell transplant. These receptors all stem from a male patient aged 10 to 17 who had a stem cell transplant for acute lymphoblastic leukemia, so the T cells may come from the graft donor.

Concerning this clonotype: A read error may be the cause here, since a much bigger clone is one base away. This chain uses TRBV20-1 with TRBJ2-3; D might be TRBD1 or TRBD2, each matching 5 bases. V was trimmed by 6 bases and J by 2 bases, leaving 18 bases between them. The CDR3 spans 15 residues. Germline lookup yields CDR1 DFQATT and CDR2 SNEGSKA (reference sequence). The CDR3, as DNA: TGCAGTGCCGCCGCCAGGGAGTTTGTCACAGATACGCAGTATTTT. It specifies CSAAAREFVTDTQYF.

This clonotype appeared many times. The V call is TRBV20-1, the J call TRBJ2-3; D perhaps matches TRBD1 (5 bases). Trimming removed 3 bases from V and 3 bases from J, with 7 bases in between. Germline CDR1 DFQATT, CDR2 SNEGSKA (reference sequence). This CDR3 spans 12 amino acids. The CDR3 nucleotides read TGCAGTGCTAGTCAGGGAACAGATACGCAGTATTTT. Encoded protein: CSASQGTDTQYF.

This clonotype was picked up many times. The chain carries TRBV7-8 and TRBJ1-4; D might be TRBD1 (5 bases). Germline V gene sequence: CDR1 SGHVS, CDR2 FQNEAQ. The CDR3 sequence is 14 residues long. Trimming took off 8 bases at V and 6 bases at J, with 16 bases between the two ends. CDR3 loop: CASRAAGLDEKLFF. The CDR3 DNA reads TGTGCCAGCCGAGCAGCGGGGCTGGATGAAAAACTGTTTTTT.

On this clonotype: It may be a read error: a sequence one base away is much more abundant. This chain joins TRBV5-1 and TRBJ2-3; 9 positions match TRBD1. The CDR3 is made up of 16 amino acids. In germline, CDR1 is SGHRS, CDR2 YFSETQ. CDR3 loop: CASSLVGTGYTDTLYF. The CDR3 DNA reads TGCGCCAGCAGCTTGGTGGGGACAGGGTACACAGATACGCTGTATTTT.

As regards this clonotype: Since a much larger clone is just one base distant, this may be a read error. The chain couples TRBV12-3 or TRBV12-4 to TRBJ1-5, with 10 nucleotides matching TRBD1. The CDR3 has 19 amino acids. As DNA, the CDR3 is TGTGCCATCAGTTACGCGACAGGGGGCTGGATAAGAAGCAATCAGCCCCAGCATTTT. Amino acids: CAISYATGGWIRSNQPQHF.

This clonotype occurred many times. The chain combines TRBV7-6 with TRBJ1-1, with D perhaps matching TRBD1 (5 bases). This CDR3 has 15 amino acids. V was shortened by 0 bases and J by 1 base, with 9 bases between the two germline ends. The germline gives CDR1 SGHVS, CDR2 FNYEAQ. The CDR3 DNA is TGTGCCAGCAGCTTAGCGGGCAGGGAGAACACTGAAGCTTTCTTT. The encoded protein is CASSLAGRENTEAFF.

This clonotype appeared many times. The CDR3 DNA follows: TGTGCCAGCAGCCCCCCCTTGGGCCAAGAGACCCAGTACTTC. It encodes CASSPPLGQETQYF. The chain uses TRBV14 and TRBJ2-5; D is unresolved. Trimming stripped 4 bases from V and 1 base from J, with 10 bases between. The CDR3 sequence is 14 residues long. Germline lookup yields CDR1 SGHDN and CDR2 FVKESK.

Many counts were recorded for this clonotype. The rearrangement uses TRBV19 and TRBJ1-1; 8 bases match TRBD1. V gave up 5 bases and J gave up 0 bases; unmatched junction bases: 11. This CDR3 contains 17 residues. CDR1 is LNHDA and CDR2 is SQIVND in the germline V gene (reference sequence). The CDR3 sequence: CASSFDRGRSLNTEAFF. CDR3 bases: TGTGCCAGTAGTTTTGACAGGGGACGGAGTTTGAACACTGAAGCTTTCTTT.

About this clonotype itself: This may arise from a read error, as a much more abundant clone is one base away. The V gene is TRBV5-8, the J gene TRBJ2-1; D is possibly TRBD2 (5 bases). Germline lookup yields CDR1 SGHTS and CDR2 YDEGEE. The CDR3 length is 16 residues. CDR3 protein: CAISSSRGLGDNEQFF. As DNA, the CDR3 is TGTGCCATCAGCTCTTCAAGAGGGCTAGGAGACAATGAGCAGTTCTTC. The full variable domain, its missing parts supplied by reference TRBV5-8 and TRBJ2-1, is EAGVTQSPTHLIKTRGQQATLRCSPISGHTSVYWYQQALGLGLQFLLWYDEGEERNRGNFPPRFSGRQFPNYSSELNVNALELEDSALYLCAISSSRGLGDNEQFFGPGTRLTVL.

This clonotype occurred many times. The chain joins TRBV7-2 to TRBJ1-5; 8 bases line up with TRBD1. V gave up 1 base and J gave up 7 bases; unmatched junction bases: 6. The CDR3 consists of 15 residues. CDR1 is SGHTA and CDR2 is FQGNSA in the germline V gene. The CDR3 bases are TGTGCCAGCAGCTTAGAAGACAGGGGAAGACAGCCCCAGCATTTT. It specifies CASSLEDRGRQPQHF.

This clonotype was picked up many times. V and J are TRBV11-2 and TRBJ1-5, with 8 bases matching TRBD1. CDR3 size: 15 residues. With 1 base clipped from V and 6 bases from J, the junction kept 5 bases outside the gene matches. Germline V lookup: CDR1 SGHAT, CDR2 FQNNGV. The CDR3 loop reads CASSLGTGLTQPQHF. In nucleotides, the CDR3 is TGTGCCAGCAGCTTAGGGACAGGGTTGACTCAGCCCCAGCATTTT.

Many counts were recorded for this clonotype. The chain carries TRBV6-2 or TRBV6-3 and TRBJ2-1; no definite D call. V was clipped by 2 bases and J by 3 bases, with 5 bases between them. This CDR3 contains 13 residues. Per germline, CDR1 MNHEY and CDR2 SVGEGT. CDR3 nucleotides: TGTGCCAGCAGTTACGAACACTACAATGAGCAGTTCTTC. Its translation is CASSYEHYNEQFF.

Regarding this clonotype: This may come from a read error, since a much larger clone is one base off. The chain couples TRBV25-1 to TRBJ1-1; tentative D call: TRBD1 (6 bases). Germline CDR1 is MGHDK and CDR2 is SYGVNS. The CDR3 length is 14 residues. The DNA of the CDR3 is TGTGCCAGCAGTAAGGTGCAGGGGAACACTGCAGCTTTCTTT. Its translation: CASSKVQGNTAAFF. The whole variable domain, remainder taken from reference TRBV25-1 and TRBJ1-1, is EADIYQTPRYLVIGTGKKITLECSQTMGHDKMYWYQQDPGMELHLIHYSYGVNSTEKGDLSSESTVSRIRTEHFPLTLESARPSHTSQYLCASSKVQGNTAAFFGQGTRLTVV.

This clonotype was seen ten or more times. The chain carries TRBV4-1 and TRBJ1-5; D is undetermined. Trimming stripped 1 base from V and 4 bases from J, with 14 bases between. From germline, CDR1 is MGHRA and CDR2 YSYEKL. This CDR3 contains 16 residues. The CDR3 protein is CASSQVWGSFNQPQHF. DNA of the CDR3: TGCGCCAGCAGCCAAGTGTGGGGTAGCTTTAATCAGCCCCAGCATTTT.

Ten or more counts support this clonotype. In DNA, the CDR3 is TGTGCCAGCAGTGGGGGACTAGCCCCGCGCTACAATGAGCAGTTCTTC. The encoded protein is CASSGGLAPRYNEQFF. The chain couples TRBV6-1 to TRBJ2-1; TRBD2 aligns across 9 bases. The CDR3 is 16 amino acids. J was trimmed by 3 bases and V by 4 bases; bases with no gene match: 7. Per germline, CDR1 MNHNS and CDR2 SASEGT.

The sample holds many counts of this clonotype. The chain has TRBV24-1 and TRBJ2-1, with D perhaps matching TRBD2 (5 bases). CDR1 is KGHDR, CDR2 SFDVKD, per germline. The length of the CDR3 is 14 residues. Trimming took 4 bases from V and 8 from J, leaving 14 bases between them. The CDR3 sequence: CATSDNNSLDEQFF. Here the CDR3 DNA reads TGTGCCACCAGTGACAACAACTCACTAGATGAGCAGTTCTTC.

This clonotype was seen repeatedly, ten times or more. The rearrangement uses TRBV20-1 and TRBJ2-3; no firm D call. Germline CDR1 is DFQATT and CDR2 is SNEGSKA (reference sequence). Between the trimmed V and J ends, which lost 3 bases and 9 bases, there was a span of 10 bases. This CDR3 contains 11 residues. This CDR3 reads CSASYLWTQYF. The DNA of the CDR3 is TGCAGTGCTAGTTATCTCTGGACGCAGTATTTT.

This clonotype was recorded at least ten times. J is TRBJ2-7 and V is TRBV28; TRBD1 matches 9 bases. CDR3 length: 16 residues. Trimming removed 6 bases from V and 3 bases from J; junction bases left unmatched: 12. Germline V CDR1 and CDR2: MDHEN, SYDVKM. In nucleotides, the CDR3 is TGTGCCAGCAGGCTTGCGGGGGACAGGGCCCTCTACGAGCAGTACTTC. Translated: CASRLAGDRALYEQYF.

Ten or more counts support this clonotype. The chain combines TRBV5-4 with TRBJ2-3; TRBD2 aligns across 8 bases. Germline-derived CDR1 and CDR2 are SGHNT and YYREEE (reference sequence). Trimming took 0 bases from V and 5 from J; bases not matched to a gene: 14. This CDR3 has 18 residues. The CDR3 DNA follows: TGTGCCAGCAGCTTGGCTAGACGGGGGGGGACCCAGGGAGATACGCAGTATTTT. As protein: CASSLARRGGTQGDTQYF. Drawing the rest from reference TRBV5-4 and TRBJ2-3, the complete variable domain is ETGVTQSPTHLIKTRGQQVTLRCSSQSGHNTVSWYQQALGQGPQFIFQYYREEENGRGNFPPRFSGLQFPNYSSELNVNALELDDSALYLCASSLARRGGTQGDTQYFGPGTRLTVL.